This TCR beta chain was captured by sequencing in a study of blood T cell repertoires in COVID-19. The overall study: Samples representing acute and convalescent COVID-19 were sourced from the United States, Italy and Spain. PBMCs, B-cell-depleted T cells, or T cells were the source of the cDNA or gDNA that made up the material.

How the authors handled the data: Nucleated cell counts were estimated from reference gene primer amplification. The repertoire was sequenced with immunoSEQ multiplex PCR; TCRdb's copy has only in-frame clones and lacks some. The V and J calls and the clone size are those of that table, but D and trimming were determined from the DNA. The top ten hold about 4.5% of the sample, which has about 120,000 clones, over 65% seen once. This CDR3 region has 17 residues. Trimming at V came to 0 bases and at J to 0 bases, leaving 3 bases not matched to a gene. Germline V gene data show CDR1 as KGHSH and CDR2 as LQKENI.

The chain carries TRBV18 and TRBJ2-5, with 11 bases fitting TRBD2. This TCR was sampled from a woman in her 70s with acute or convalescent COVID-19. The sample was peripheral blood. The CDR3 region has the DNA TGTGCCAGCTCACCACCGAGACTAGCGGGGTACCAAGAGACCCAGTACTTC. It translates to CASSPPRLAGYQETQYF.